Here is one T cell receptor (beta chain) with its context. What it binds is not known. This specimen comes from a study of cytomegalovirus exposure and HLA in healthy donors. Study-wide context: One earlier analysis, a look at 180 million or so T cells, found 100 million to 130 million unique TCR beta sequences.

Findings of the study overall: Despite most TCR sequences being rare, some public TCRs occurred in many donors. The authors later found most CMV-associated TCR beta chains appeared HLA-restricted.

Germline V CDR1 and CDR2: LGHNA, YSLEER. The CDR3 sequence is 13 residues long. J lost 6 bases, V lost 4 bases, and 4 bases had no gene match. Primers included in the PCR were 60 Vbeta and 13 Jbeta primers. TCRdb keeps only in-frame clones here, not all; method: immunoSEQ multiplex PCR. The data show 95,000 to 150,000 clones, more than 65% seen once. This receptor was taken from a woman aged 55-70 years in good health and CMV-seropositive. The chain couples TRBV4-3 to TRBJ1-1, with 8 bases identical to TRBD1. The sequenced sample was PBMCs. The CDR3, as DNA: TGCGCCAGCAGCCGGTTACAGGGGGCTGAAGCTTTCTTT. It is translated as CASSRLQGAEAFF.